What follows are 20 T cell receptor beta chains derived from one specimen sequenced in a study of blood T cell repertoires in COVID-19. Profiled with immunoSEQ multiplex PCR; TCRdb holds only in-frame clones, not every one. The table records some 290,000 clones, approximately 91% of them present only once. The source material was PBMCs or T cells enriched from blood (not recorded which). The receptors were sampled from a woman in her twenties or thirties who had been exposed to COVID-19.

A note on this clone: The sample holds other DNA sequences that translate to the same CDR3. The chain links TRBV5-1 to TRBJ1-1; 7 nucleotides line up with TRBD1. The V gene's germline CDR1 is SGHRS and CDR2 YFSETQ. Germline trimming cut 2 bases from V and 1 base from J; bases unmatched to any gene: 2. The CDR3 is 14 amino acids. The CDR3 reads CASSLGGPNTEAFF. CDR3 nucleotide sequence: TGCGCCAGCAGCTTAGGGGGCCCGAACACTGAAGCTTTCTTT.

This clone was seen just once. The genes are TRBV4-1 and TRBJ2-1; 8 bases match TRBD2. Germline V gene lookup returns CDR1 MGHRA and CDR2 YSYEKL. The CDR3 sequence is 16 residues long. V lost 0 bases and J lost 10; bases outside the gene matches: 11. The DNA for the CDR3 is TGCGCCAGCAGCCAAGATTCGAGCGGGGGCCGCAAGGAGCAGTTCTTC. Amino acids: CASSQDSSGGRKEQFF.

This rearrangement joins TRBV27 to TRBJ2-5, with 7 bases identical to TRBD2. The length of the CDR3 is 15 residues. With V trimmed by 7 bases and J by 5 bases, 13 bases remained unmatched. Germline assignment: CDR1 MNHEY and CDR2 SMNVEV (reference sequence). CDR3 DNA: TGTGCCAGCACAAATATGGGGGGGAGGGGCGAGACCCAGTACTTC. It yields the protein CASTNMGGRGETQYF.

In its sample, this clone was seen a few times. The J gene is TRBJ1-1, the V gene TRBV5-1, with 9 bases identical to TRBD1. The J segment lost 11 bases and the V segment lost 4 bases, leaving 9 bases of the junction unmatched. CDR3 size: 13 residues. Germline V gene data show CDR1 as SGHRS and CDR2 as YFSETQ. CDR3 bases: TGCGCCAGCAGCCAAGGGACAGGGCGCCGCGCTTTCTTT. Its protein is CASSQGTGRRAFF. Full variable domain (missing parts from reference TRBV5-1 and TRBJ1-1): KAGVTQTPRYLIKTRGQQVTLSCSPISGHRSVSWYQQTPGQGLQFLFEYFSETQRNKGNFPGRFSGRQFSNSRSEMNVSTLELGDSALYLCASSQGTGRRAFFGQGTRLTVV.

The V gene is TRBV6-2 or TRBV6-3, the J gene TRBJ2-2, with a possible D match to TRBD1 (6 bases). This CDR3 is built from 15 residues. Germline loops: CDR1 MNHEY, CDR2 SVGEGT. Trimming took off 4 bases at V and 4 bases at J, with 13 bases between the two ends. For the CDR3, the DNA is TGTGCCAGCAGTTTAGGACAGTGGGGCACCGGGGAGCTGTTTTTT. It is translated as CASSLGQWGTGELFF.

This clone was observed a handful of times. The chain combines TRBV6-2 or TRBV6-3 with TRBJ1-1; D gene uncertain. The germline V gene encodes CDR1 MNHEY and CDR2 SVGEGT. V was cut by 2 bases and J by 6 bases, with 7 bases left in between. The CDR3 totals 12 residues. The CDR3 sequence: CASSYRGPEAFF. The CDR3 DNA follows: TGTGCCAGCAGTTACAGAGGGCCTGAAGCTTTCTTT.

This rearrangement joins TRBV7-2 to TRBJ1-4; a possible D gene is TRBD1 (5 bases). Between the trimmed V and J ends, which lost 4 bases and 7 bases, there was a span of 13 bases. CDR3 size: 14 residues. CDR1 is SGHTA and CDR2 is FQGNSA in the germline V gene. Here the CDR3 reads CASSSGLIFEKLFF. The CDR3 DNA reads as TGTGCCAGCAGCTCGGGACTGATTTTTGAAAAACTGTTTTTT.

The CDR3 here is CASSQYLGQQNTEAFF. In DNA, the CDR3 is TGTGCCAGCTCACAGTATCTAGGACAGCAGAACACTGAAGCTTTCTTT. The chain employs TRBV18 and TRBJ1-1; TRBD1 is a possible D gene (6 bases). Trimming took off 4 bases at V and 1 base at J, with 16 bases between the two ends. The germline V gene has CDR1 KGHSH and CDR2 LQKENI. CDR3 length equals 16 residues.

The table lists this clone with a few counts. J is TRBJ2-7 and V is TRBV2; 7 bases fit TRBD1. There are 14 residues in the CDR3. V trimming: 8 bases; J trimming: 6 bases; junction bases outside the gene matches: 13. CDR1 is SNHLY and CDR2 is FYNNEI in the germline V gene. CDR3 in amino acids: CASSGTAPNGEQYF. CDR3 DNA sequence: TGTGCCAGCTCCGGGACAGCCCCGAATGGCGAGCAGTACTTC.

This clone was detected only once. The rearrangement uses TRBV19 and TRBJ2-2; 9 positions agree with TRBD1. Trimming cost V 9 bases and J 5 bases; bases outside gene matches: 10. Germline V gene data show CDR1 as LNHDA and CDR2 as SQIVND (reference sequence). The CDR3 runs to 15 residues. The CDR3 DNA sequence: TGTGCCAGCAACACAGGGGGCCCTACTACCGGGGAGCTGTTTTTT. Translated, it gives CASNTGGPTTGELFF.

The rearrangement joins TRBV7-9 to TRBJ1-2; 7 bases fit TRBD1. CDR3 size: 13 residues. Per germline, CDR1 SEHNR and CDR2 FQNEAQ (reference sequence). Trimming removed 4 bases from V and 4 bases from J; junction bases left unmatched: 3. The CDR3, as DNA: TGTGCCAGCAGCTCGACAGGGCCCTATGGCTACACCTTC. It yields the protein CASSSTGPYGYTF.

In this sample, this clone turned up once. CDR3 sequence (DNA): TGCGCCAGCAGTCCTCAGGGGAACTATGGCTACACCTTC. It is translated as CASSPQGNYGYTF. This rearrangement joins TRBV5-1 to TRBJ1-2, with D tentatively TRBD1 (6 bases). The length of the CDR3 is 13 residues. Germline assignment: CDR1 SGHRS and CDR2 YFSETQ. With 5 bases removed from V and 2 bases from J, the gap between germline ends came to 10 bases.

V and J are TRBV28 and TRBJ1-5, with D perhaps matching TRBD1 (5 bases). The germline V and J ends were trimmed by 2 bases and 4 bases, with 12 bases remaining between them. Germline V lookup: CDR1 MDHEN, CDR2 SYDVKM. This CDR3 spans 15 amino acids. In DNA form, the CDR3 reads TGTGCCAGCAGTTTAGTGGGGCAGCTAAATCAGCCCCAGCATTTT. Translation gives CASSLVGQLNQPQHF.

The chain recombines TRBV3-1 (or the pseudogene TRBV3-2) with TRBJ2-7; 8 nucleotides align to TRBD2. The CDR3 loop spans 17 amino acids. Losses at the gene ends were 3 bases for V and 5 bases for J; bases not matched to a gene: 15. The germline V gene has CDR1 LGHDT and CDR2 YNNKEL (reference sequence). CDR3 protein: CASSQVTGGRGGHEQYF. The CDR3 DNA follows: TGTGCCAGCAGCCAGGTGACCGGGGGACGGGGGGGCCACGAGCAGTACTTC.

This clone was counted a single time. The genes are TRBV4-1 and TRBJ1-1, with TRBD1 matching 7 bases. J gave up 4 bases and V 9 bases, and 11 bases lay outside the gene matches. The CDR3 has 14 amino acids. Germline V gene data show CDR1 as MGHRA and CDR2 as YSYEKL. CDR3 residues: CASTGTARGTEAFF. CDR3 in DNA: TGCGCCAGTACCGGGACAGCTCGGGGCACTGAAGCTTTCTTT.

The CDR3 sequence is CSVEDIGEAMETQYF. The CDR3, as DNA: TGCAGCGTTGAAGATATTGGAGAAGCGATGGAGACCCAGTACTTC. The chain combines TRBV29-1 with TRBJ2-5, with no clear D. Germline CDR1 and CDR2: SQVTM and ANQGSEA. This CDR3 has 15 residues. Trimming shortened V by 0 bases and J by 5 bases, and 16 bases separated the two germline ends.

The V call is TRBV7-9, the J call TRBJ1-2, with D unresolved. This CDR3 has 15 amino acids. The germline V gene has CDR1 SEHNR and CDR2 FQNEAQ (reference sequence). V lost 1 base, J lost 0 bases, and 9 bases lay in between. This CDR3 is CASSLGAPANYGYTF. The DNA for the CDR3 is TGTGCCAGCAGCTTAGGGGCCCCGGCTAACTATGGCTACACCTTC.

This clone was seen only once. The chain has TRBV2 and TRBJ2-1; 9 bases line up with TRBD1. Germline V gene lookup returns CDR1 SNHLY and CDR2 FYNNEI. The CDR3 length is 15 residues. The V segment lost 2 bases and the J segment 9 bases; nucleotides outside the gene matches: 8. The CDR3 region has the DNA TGTGCCAGCAGTGAAAAGGGACAGGGCCTTTTTGAGCAGTTCTTC. The encoded protein is CASSEKGQGLFEQFF.

In this sample, this clone turned up once. The V and J genes are TRBV2 and TRBJ2-1, with 12 bases matching TRBD2. The CDR3 has 19 residues. The J segment lost 0 bases and the V segment lost 5 bases, leaving 11 bases of the junction unmatched. Germline V lookup: CDR1 SNHLY, CDR2 FYNNEI. CDR3 protein: CASSLTSGGTMSSYNEQFF. The CDR3 nucleotides read TGTGCCAGCAGTTTAACTAGCGGGGGGACTATGAGCTCCTACAATGAGCAGTTCTTC.

The chain uses TRBV19 and TRBJ1-2; the D is unclear. Germline assignment: CDR1 LNHDA and CDR2 SQIVND (reference sequence). V was shortened by 3 bases and J by 4 bases, with 12 bases between the two germline ends. The CDR3 runs 14 residues. The CDR3 bases are TGTGCCAGTAGTATTTCGGTTTTTGGCTATGGCTACACCTTC. Translating gives CASSISVFGYGYTF.